This T cell receptor (beta chain) was captured by sequencing in a study of beta chain features in type 1 diabetes. In regard to this clone: Its specificity is unknown.

All of the isolated RNA was reverse transcribed, so expressed TCRB transcripts were sequenced. Clones were sequenced by immunoSEQ multiplex PCR, and TCRdb holds only the in-frame ones, with some missing. The table has 50,000 to 65,000 clones, 42% seen once; the top ten hold about 1.5%. Looked up from germline, CDR1 is MNHEY and CDR2 is SVGAGI. CDR3 length: 16 amino acids. V was clipped by 0 bases and J by 4 bases; unmatched bases: 6. Notes on the study in general: Among patients with Type 1 diabetes, TCRB CDR3s were moderately but significantly shorter in every one of the four CD4+ subsets. PCR could preferentially amplify shorter templates, alike in patients and controls.

This receptor was identified in a man aged 25-40 years with type 1 diabetes. The sample consisted of Tregs from blood. This chain links TRBV6-5 with TRBJ2-7; 10 positions agree with TRBD2. CDR3 loop: CASSYSASGSVYEQYF. For the CDR3, the DNA is TGTGCCAGCAGTTACTCGGCTAGCGGGAGTGTGTACGAGCAGTACTTC.